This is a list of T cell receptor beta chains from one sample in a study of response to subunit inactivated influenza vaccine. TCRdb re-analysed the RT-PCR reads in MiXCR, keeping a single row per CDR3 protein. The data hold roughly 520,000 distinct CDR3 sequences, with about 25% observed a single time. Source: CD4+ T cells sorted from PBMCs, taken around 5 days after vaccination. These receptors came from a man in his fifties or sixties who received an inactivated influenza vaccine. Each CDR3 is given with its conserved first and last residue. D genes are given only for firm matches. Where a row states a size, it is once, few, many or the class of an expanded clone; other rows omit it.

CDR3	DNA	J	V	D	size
CASQEGGPSETQYF	TGTGCCAGCCAGGAGGGGGGGCCCAGTGAGACCCAGTACTTC	TRBJ2-5	TRBV12-3/TRBV12-4	-	many
CASTPGLAKETQYF	TGTGCCAGCACCCCCGGTCTCGCTAAAGAGACCCAGTACTTC	TRBJ2-5	TRBV7-2	-	few
CAISGGLERTDTQYF	TGTGCCATCAGTGGCGGACTAGAACGCACAGATACGCAGTATTTT	TRBJ2-3	TRBV10-3	TRBD2	few
CASSFMAADQPQHF	TGTGCCAGCAGTTTTATGGCAGCCGATCAGCCCCAGCATTTT	TRBJ1-5	TRBV12-3/TRBV12-4	-	many
CASRWSGGGTEAFF	TGTGCCAGCAGATGGTCAGGGGGGGGCACTGAAGCTTTCTTT	TRBJ1-1	TRBV12-3/TRBV12-4	TRBD1	few
CSARDWLQETQYF	TGCAGTGCTAGGGACTGGTTACAAGAGACCCAGTACTTC	TRBJ2-5	TRBV20-1	-	-
CASSISESLNTEAFF	TGTGCCAGTAGTATATCCGAGTCTTTGAACACTGAAGCTTTCTTT	TRBJ1-1	TRBV19	-	few
CASISSSGGATRLFF	TGTGCCAGTATTTCATCTAGCGGGGGGGCCACTCGTCTGTTCTTC	TRBJ2-1	TRBV19	TRBD2	-
CASRPAVGSQYEQYF	TGTGCCAGCAGACCGGCCGTGGGCAGCCAGTACGAGCAGTACTTC	TRBJ2-7	TRBV12-3/TRBV12-4	-	few
CASSTGQVTDTQYF	TGTGCCAGCAGCACCGGACAAGTCACAGATACGCAGTATTTT	TRBJ2-3	TRBV7-2	-	-
CASRISRGQEQFF	TGTGCCAGCAGGATAAGCAGGGGGCAAGAGCAGTTCTTC	TRBJ2-1	TRBV7-9	TRBD1	-
CSARGYQGPYEQYF	TGCAGTGCTAGAGGCTACCAGGGACCTTACGAGCAGTACTTC	TRBJ2-7	TRBV20-1	-	-
CASSYPGQGFTEAFF	TGTGCCAGCAGTTACCCGGGACAGGGGTTCACTGAAGCTTTCTTT	TRBJ1-1	TRBV6-5	TRBD1	-
CASTGGPFKNIQYF	TGTGCCAGCACAGGGGGCCCTTTCAAAAACATTCAGTACTTC	TRBJ2-4	TRBV7-2	TRBD1	few
CSVELRTSINEQFF	TGCAGCGTTGAATTGCGGACTAGCATAAATGAGCAGTTCTTC	TRBJ2-1	TRBV29-1	TRBD2	few
CASSQVTVLSSNYNEQFF	TGTGCCAGCAGCCAAGTAACGGTCCTGTCTAGCAACTACAATGAGCAGTTCTTC	TRBJ2-1	TRBV3-1	-	-
CSAGRTATNEKLFF	TGCAGTGCTGGACGGACAGCAACTAATGAAAAACTGTTTTTT	TRBJ1-4	TRBV20-1	-	few
CASSLSRPSTDTQYF	TGCGCCAGCAGCTTGTCTCGGCCGAGCACAGATACGCAGTATTTT	TRBJ2-3	TRBV5-1	-	-
CSASDRGLNTEAFF	TGCAGTGCGTCGGACAGGGGCTTGAACACTGAAGCTTTCTTT	TRBJ1-1	TRBV20-1	TRBD1	once
CASSPQETNEKLFF	TGTGCCAGCTCACCACAGGAAACTAATGAAAAACTGTTTTTT	TRBJ1-4	TRBV18	-	few
CASSLAGTSDEQYF	TGCGCCAGCAGCTTGGCCGGGACTAGCGACGAGCAGTACTTC	TRBJ2-7	TRBV5-1	TRBD2	few
CASSAMTGVQETQYF	TGTGCCAGCAGTGCAATGACAGGAGTCCAAGAGACCCAGTACTTC	TRBJ2-5	TRBV12-3/TRBV12-4	-	-
CSARPGQSTYEQYF	TGCAGTGCTAGGCCGGGACAGTCGACCTACGAGCAGTACTTC	TRBJ2-7	TRBV20-1	TRBD1	-
CASSLPSGRSNEQFF	TGTGCCAGCAGCCTGCCTAGCGGGAGGTCGAATGAGCAGTTCTTC	TRBJ2-1	TRBV12-3/TRBV12-4	TRBD2	few
CASSLGDSGSGEQYF	TGCGCCAGCAGCCTGGGGGACAGCGGGAGTGGGGAGCAGTACTTC	TRBJ2-7	TRBV5-1	-	once
CAWSSGGFRETQYF	TGTGCCTGGAGTTCAGGGGGCTTTAGGGAGACCCAGTACTTC	TRBJ2-5	TRBV30	TRBD1	-
CASSQTRGQETQYF	TGTGCCAGCAGCCAGACCAGGGGGCAAGAGACCCAGTACTTC	TRBJ2-5	TRBV4-2	TRBD1	-
CASSSRLAGDVDTQYF	TGTGCCAGCAGTTCGCGACTAGCGGGAGATGTAGATACGCAGTATTTT	TRBJ2-3	TRBV12-3/TRBV12-4	TRBD2	-
CASSGGTEYNEQFF	TGTGCCAGCAGCGGGGGGACAGAATACAATGAGCAGTTCTTC	TRBJ2-1	TRBV9	TRBD1	-
CASSRQGFTDTQYF	TGTGCCAGCAGCAGACAGGGCTTTACAGATACGCAGTATTTT	TRBJ2-3	TRBV12-3/TRBV12-4	TRBD1	few
CASSPGQVSSYEQYF	TGTGCCAGCAGCCCGGGACAGGTGAGCTCCTACGAGCAGTACTTC	TRBJ2-7	TRBV28	TRBD1	-
CASSLVSHQTYEQYF	TGTGCCAGCAGCTTAGTTTCTCACCAAACCTACGAGCAGTACTTC	TRBJ2-7	TRBV7-8	-	-
CASRRQGQTYEQYF	TGTGCCAGCAGGAGACAGGGACAAACCTACGAGCAGTACTTC	TRBJ2-7	TRBV12-3/TRBV12-4	TRBD1	-
CASSATGQSNQPQHF	TGTGCCAGCAGCGCCACGGGACAGTCCAATCAGCCCCAGCATTTT	TRBJ1-5	TRBV9	TRBD1	-
CASTASVSHYGYTF	TGTGCCAGCACCGCAAGCGTGAGCCACTATGGCTACACCTTC	TRBJ1-2	TRBV12-3/TRBV12-4	-	many
CASSGPPGANTGELFF	TGTGCCAGCAGCGGGCCACCGGGGGCGAACACCGGGGAGCTGTTTTTT	TRBJ2-2	TRBV3-1	-	-
CASSLGESDTQYF	TGTGCCAGCAGCTTGGGGGAGTCAGATACGCAGTATTTT	TRBJ2-3	TRBV7-9	-	-
CASSLGLTGTEQFF	TGTGCCAGCAGCTTAGGGTTAACCGGGACTGAGCAGTTCTTC	TRBJ2-1	TRBV11-3	-	-